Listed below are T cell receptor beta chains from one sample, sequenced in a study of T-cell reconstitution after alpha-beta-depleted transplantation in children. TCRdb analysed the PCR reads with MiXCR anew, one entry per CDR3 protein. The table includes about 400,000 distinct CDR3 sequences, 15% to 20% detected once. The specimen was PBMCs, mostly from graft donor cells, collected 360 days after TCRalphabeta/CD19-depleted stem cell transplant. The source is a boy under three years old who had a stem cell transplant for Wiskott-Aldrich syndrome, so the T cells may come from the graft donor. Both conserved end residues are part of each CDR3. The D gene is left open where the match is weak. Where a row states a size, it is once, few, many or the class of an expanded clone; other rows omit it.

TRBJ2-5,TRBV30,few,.,TGTGCCTGGAGTGTGGGCCTGGGATGGGAGACCCAGTACTTC,CAWSVGLGWETQYF
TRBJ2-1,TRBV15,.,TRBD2,TGTGCCACGGGACTAGCCTCCTACAATGAGCAGTTCTTC,CATGLASYNEQFF
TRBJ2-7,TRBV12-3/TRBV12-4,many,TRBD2,TGTGCCAGCAGCACAAGGACTAGCGGGAGGGGATCCTACGAGCAGTACTTC,CASSTRTSGRGSYEQYF
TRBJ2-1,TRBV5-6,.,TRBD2,TGTGCCAGCAGCTTCGGGCGCGGGAGGGCCTACAATGAGCAGTTCTTC,CASSFGRGRAYNEQFF
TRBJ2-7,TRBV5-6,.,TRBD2,TGTGCCAGCAGCAGGAGGACTAGCGGGTTATCCTACGAGCAGTACTTC,CASSRRTSGLSYEQYF
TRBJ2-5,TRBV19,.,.,TGTGCCAGTAGTATCGGACAGTTCCAAGAGACCCAGTACTTC,CASSIGQFQETQYF
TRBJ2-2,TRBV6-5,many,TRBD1,TGTGCCAGCAGTTACTATGGGGCACAGGGGGACACCGGGGAGCTGTTTTTT,CASSYYGAQGDTGELFF
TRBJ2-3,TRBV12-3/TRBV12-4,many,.,TGTGCCAGCAGACAGCGATCCGGGACATTTACAGATACGCAGTATTTT,CASRQRSGTFTDTQYF
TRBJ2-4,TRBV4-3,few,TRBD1,TGCGCCAGCAGCCCCCGACAGGGTAGGGACATTCAGTACTTC,CASSPRQGRDIQYF
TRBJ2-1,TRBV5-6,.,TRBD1,TGTGCCAGCAGCAAGGGACAGGGGGCAGCCCCCTATGAGCAGTTCTTC,CASSKGQGAAPYEQFF
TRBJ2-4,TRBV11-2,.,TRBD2,TGTGCCAGCAGCTTAAAGAGGACTAGCTTAGCCAAAAACATTCAGTACTTC,CASSLKRTSLAKNIQYF
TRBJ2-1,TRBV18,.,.,TGTGCCAGCTCACCCCGTGTTCGGGACGGGGCGGGTGGTGAGCAGTTCTTC,CASSPRVRDGAGGEQFF
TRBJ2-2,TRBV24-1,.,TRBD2,TGTGCCACCAGTGATTTGGACCGGGGGGTGTTCCTGAACACCGGGGAGCTGTTTTTT,CATSDLDRGVFLNTGELFF
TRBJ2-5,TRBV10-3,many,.,TGTGCCATCAGTGAGTCCCTGGGACTACAGGGGACCCAGTACTTC,CAISESLGLQGTQYF
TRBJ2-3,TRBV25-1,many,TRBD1,TGTGCCAGCAGTGAGCCCTGGACAGGGCCCACAGATACGCAGTATTTT,CASSEPWTGPTDTQYF
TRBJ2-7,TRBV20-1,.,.,TGCAGTGCTAGAGAAGGGACGACAACCTACGAGCAGTACTTC,CSAREGTTTYEQYF
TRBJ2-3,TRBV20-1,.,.,TGCAGCTTCCGGGCCCAGCACTTCACAGATACGCAGTATTTT,CSFRAQHFTDTQYF
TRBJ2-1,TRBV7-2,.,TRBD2,TGTGCCAGCAGCCCCCAACGGGGGGTCGGCCATGAGCAGTTCTTC,CASSPQRGVGHEQFF
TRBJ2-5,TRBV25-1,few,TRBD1,TGTGCCAGCAGTGAATTTGGAGGGACAGGGAAGACCCAGTACTTC,CASSEFGGTGKTQYF
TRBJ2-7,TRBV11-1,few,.,TGTGCCAGCAGCTACGGGACTTATTACGAGCAGTACTTC,CASSYGTYYEQYF
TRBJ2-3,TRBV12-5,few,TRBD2,TGTGCTAGTGGTTATAGTACGGAGCGGGGGGTGACAGATACGCAGTATTTT,CASGYSTERGVTDTQYF
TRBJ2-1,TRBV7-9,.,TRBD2,TGTGCCAGCAGCTCCTCCAGCGGGAGGATCGTCAGGGAGCAGTTCTTC,CASSSSSGRIVREQFF
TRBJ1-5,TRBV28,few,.,TGTGCCAGCGGAGGACAGATCAATCAGCCCCAGCATTTT,CASGGQINQPQHF
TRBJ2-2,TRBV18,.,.,TGTGCCAGCTCACCAAGAATCTCGAACACCGGGGAGCTGTTTTTT,CASSPRISNTGELFF
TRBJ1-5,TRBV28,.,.,TGTGCCAGCAGTTTATCCGGATTGGCCCCAGGGAAGCAGCCCCAGCATTTT,CASSLSGLAPGKQPQHF
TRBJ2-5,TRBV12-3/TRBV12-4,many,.,TGTGCCAGCAGTTTCCCAGGGGAGTGGGAGACCCAGTACTTC,CASSFPGEWETQYF
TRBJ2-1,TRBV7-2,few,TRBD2,TGTGCCAGCGGGGGGACTAGCGGGAGGGCCGGGGTTAATGAGCAGTTCTTC,CASGGTSGRAGVNEQFF
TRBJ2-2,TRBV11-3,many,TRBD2,TGTGCCAGCAGCTTACGGGGGGCCGGGGAGCTGTTTTTT,CASSLRGAGELFF
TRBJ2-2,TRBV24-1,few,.,TGTGCCACCAGTGATTCCGGAATAGGCGGGGAGCTGTTTTTT,CATSDSGIGGELFF
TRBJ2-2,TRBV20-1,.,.,TGCAGTGCTAGAGACCTCGTCACCGGGGAGCTGTTTTTT,CSARDLVTGELFF
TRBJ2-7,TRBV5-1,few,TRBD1,TGCGCCAGCAGCGTGGCCCCGGACAGGTTCTACGAGCAGTACTTC,CASSVAPDRFYEQYF